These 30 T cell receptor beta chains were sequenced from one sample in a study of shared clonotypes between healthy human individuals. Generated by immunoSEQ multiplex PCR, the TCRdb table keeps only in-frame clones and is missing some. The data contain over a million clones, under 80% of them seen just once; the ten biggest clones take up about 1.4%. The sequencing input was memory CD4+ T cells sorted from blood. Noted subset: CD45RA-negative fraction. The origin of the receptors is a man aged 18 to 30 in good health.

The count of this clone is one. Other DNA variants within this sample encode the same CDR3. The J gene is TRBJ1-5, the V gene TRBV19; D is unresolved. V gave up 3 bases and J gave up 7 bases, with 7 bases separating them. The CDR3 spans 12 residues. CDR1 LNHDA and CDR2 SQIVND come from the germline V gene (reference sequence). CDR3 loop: CASSIGYQPQHF. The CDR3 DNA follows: TGTGCCAGTAGTATTGGATACCAGCCCCAGCATTTT.

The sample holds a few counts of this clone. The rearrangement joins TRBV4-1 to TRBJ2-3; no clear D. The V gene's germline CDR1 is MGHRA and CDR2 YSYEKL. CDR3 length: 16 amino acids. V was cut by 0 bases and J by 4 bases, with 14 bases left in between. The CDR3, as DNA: TGCGCCAGCAGCCAAGAAAAGGTCGGCTTCCCAGATACGCAGTATTTT. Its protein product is CASSQEKVGFPDTQYF.

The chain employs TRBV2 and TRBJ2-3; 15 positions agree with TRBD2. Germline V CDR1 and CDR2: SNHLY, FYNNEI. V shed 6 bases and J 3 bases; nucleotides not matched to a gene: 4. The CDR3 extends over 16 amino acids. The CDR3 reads CASRSGTSGRTDTQYF. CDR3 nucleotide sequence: TGTGCCAGCAGATCCGGGACTAGCGGGAGGACAGATACGCAGTATTTT.

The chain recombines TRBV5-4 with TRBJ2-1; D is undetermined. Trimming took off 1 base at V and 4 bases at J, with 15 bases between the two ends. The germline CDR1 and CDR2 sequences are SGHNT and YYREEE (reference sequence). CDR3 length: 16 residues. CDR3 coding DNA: TGTGCCAGCAGCTTGTCGGGTTCGTGGGCGTACAATGAGCAGTTCTTC. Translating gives CASSLSGSWAYNEQFF.

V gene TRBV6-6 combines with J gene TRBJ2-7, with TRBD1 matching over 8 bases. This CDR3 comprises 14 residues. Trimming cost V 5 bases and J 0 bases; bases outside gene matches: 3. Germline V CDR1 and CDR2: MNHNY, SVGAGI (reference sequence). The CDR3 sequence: CASSPGQVSYEQYF. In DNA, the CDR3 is TGTGCCAGCAGTCCGGGACAGGTCTCCTACGAGCAGTACTTC.

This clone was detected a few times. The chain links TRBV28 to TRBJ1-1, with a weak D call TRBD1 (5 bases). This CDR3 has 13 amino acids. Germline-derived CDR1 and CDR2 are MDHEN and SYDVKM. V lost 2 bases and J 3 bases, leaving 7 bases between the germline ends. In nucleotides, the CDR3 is TGTGCCAGCAGTTTAGCAGGGCACACTGAAGCTTTCTTT. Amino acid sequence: CASSLAGHTEAFF.

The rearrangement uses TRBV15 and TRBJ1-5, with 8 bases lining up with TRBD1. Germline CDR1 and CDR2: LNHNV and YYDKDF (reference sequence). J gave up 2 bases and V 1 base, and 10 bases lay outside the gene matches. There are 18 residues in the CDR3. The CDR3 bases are TGTGCCACCAGCAGAGCTAGAACAGGGGGGGGTGGCAATCAGCCCCAGCATTTT. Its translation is CATSRARTGGGGNQPQHF.

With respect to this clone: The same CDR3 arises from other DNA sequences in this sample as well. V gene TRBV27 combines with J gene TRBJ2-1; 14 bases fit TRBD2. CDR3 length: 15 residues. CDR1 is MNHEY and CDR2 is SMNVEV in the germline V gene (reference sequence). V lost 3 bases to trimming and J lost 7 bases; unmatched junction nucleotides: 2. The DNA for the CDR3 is TGTGCCAGCAGTTTGGGACTAGCGGGAGTAAATGAGCAGTTCTTC. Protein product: CASSLGLAGVNEQFF.

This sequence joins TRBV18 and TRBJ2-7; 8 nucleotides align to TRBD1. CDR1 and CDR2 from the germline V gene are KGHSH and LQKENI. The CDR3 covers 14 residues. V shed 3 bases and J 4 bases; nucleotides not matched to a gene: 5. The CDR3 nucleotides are TGTGCCAGCTCACCTACGGACAGGGATTACGAGCAGTACTTC. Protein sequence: CASSPTDRDYEQYF.

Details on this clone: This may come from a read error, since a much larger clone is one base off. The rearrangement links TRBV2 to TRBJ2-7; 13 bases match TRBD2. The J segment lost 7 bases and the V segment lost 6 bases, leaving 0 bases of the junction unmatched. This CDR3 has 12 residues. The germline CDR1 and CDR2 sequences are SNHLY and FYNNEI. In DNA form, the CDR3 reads TGTGCCAGCAGGGGACTAGCGGGGGAGCAGTACTTC. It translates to CASRGLAGEQYF.

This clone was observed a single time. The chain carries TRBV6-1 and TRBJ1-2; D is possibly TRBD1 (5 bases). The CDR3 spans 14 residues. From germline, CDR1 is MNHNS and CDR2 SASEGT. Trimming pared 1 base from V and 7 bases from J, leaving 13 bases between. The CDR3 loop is CASSEGRGGAGYTF. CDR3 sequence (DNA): TGTGCCAGCAGTGAAGGTCGGGGCGGGGCTGGCTACACCTTC.

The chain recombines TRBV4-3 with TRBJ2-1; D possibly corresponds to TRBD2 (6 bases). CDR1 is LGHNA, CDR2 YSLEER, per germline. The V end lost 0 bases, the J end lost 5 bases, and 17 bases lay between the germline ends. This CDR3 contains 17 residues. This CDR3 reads CASSQDSSGTGNNEQFF. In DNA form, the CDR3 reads TGCGCCAGCAGCCAAGATTCCTCCGGGACTGGCAACAATGAGCAGTTCTTC.

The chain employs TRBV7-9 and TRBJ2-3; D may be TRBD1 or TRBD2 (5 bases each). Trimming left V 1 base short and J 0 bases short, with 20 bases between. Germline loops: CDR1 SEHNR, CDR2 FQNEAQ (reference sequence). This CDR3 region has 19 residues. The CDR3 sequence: CASSLGLRQGIQSTDTQYF. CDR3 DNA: TGTGCCAGCAGCTTAGGACTACGGCAGGGAATTCAGAGCACAGATACGCAGTATTTT.

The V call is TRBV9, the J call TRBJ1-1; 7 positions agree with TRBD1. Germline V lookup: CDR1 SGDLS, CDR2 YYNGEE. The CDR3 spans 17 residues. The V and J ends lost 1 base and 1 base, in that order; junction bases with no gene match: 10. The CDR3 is CASSVLGRGLGNTEAFF. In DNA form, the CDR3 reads TGTGCCAGCAGCGTATTAGGCAGGGGGTTAGGGAACACTGAAGCTTTCTTT.

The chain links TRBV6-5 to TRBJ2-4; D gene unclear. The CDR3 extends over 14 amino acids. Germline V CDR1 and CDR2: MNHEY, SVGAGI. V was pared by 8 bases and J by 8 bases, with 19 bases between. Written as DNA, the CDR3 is TGTGCCAGCGGTAGTTCCCGACTTGTAGACATTCAGTACTTC. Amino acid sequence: CASGSSRLVDIQYF.

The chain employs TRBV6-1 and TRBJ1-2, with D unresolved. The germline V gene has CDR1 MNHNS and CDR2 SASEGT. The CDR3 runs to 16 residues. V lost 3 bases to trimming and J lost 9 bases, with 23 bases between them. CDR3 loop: CASSDRKEGESSRYTF. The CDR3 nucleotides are TGTGCCAGCAGTGACCGAAAGGAGGGAGAAAGCTCTCGCTACACCTTC.

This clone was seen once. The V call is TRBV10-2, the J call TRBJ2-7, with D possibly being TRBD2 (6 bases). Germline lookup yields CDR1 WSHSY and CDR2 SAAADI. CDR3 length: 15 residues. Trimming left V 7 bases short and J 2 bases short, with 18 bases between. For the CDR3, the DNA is TGCGCCAGCACCGAGGGGCGGGGACTTACCTACGAGCAGTACTTC. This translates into CASTEGRGLTYEQYF.

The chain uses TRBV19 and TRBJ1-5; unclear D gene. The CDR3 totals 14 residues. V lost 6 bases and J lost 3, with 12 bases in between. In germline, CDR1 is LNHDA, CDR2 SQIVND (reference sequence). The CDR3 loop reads CASSVGANNQPQHF. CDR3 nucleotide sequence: TGTGCCAGTAGCGTCGGTGCGAACAATCAGCCCCAGCATTTT. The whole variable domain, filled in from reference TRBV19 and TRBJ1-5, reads DGGITQSPKYLFRKEGQNVTLSCEQNLNHDAMYWYRQDPGQGLRLIYYSQIVNDFQKGDIAEGYSVSREKKESFPLTVTSAQKNPTAFYLCASSVGANNQPQHFGDGTRLSIL.

This CDR3 reads CASSYSTRSSPLHF. In DNA, the CDR3 is TGTGCCAGCAGTTACTCGACACGTAGTTCACCCCTCCACTTT. This chain joins TRBV6-5 and TRBJ1-6; D not resolved. CDR1 is MNHEY and CDR2 is SVGAGI in the germline V gene. This CDR3 is built from 14 residues. V lost 0 bases to trimming and J lost 9 bases, with 9 bases between them.

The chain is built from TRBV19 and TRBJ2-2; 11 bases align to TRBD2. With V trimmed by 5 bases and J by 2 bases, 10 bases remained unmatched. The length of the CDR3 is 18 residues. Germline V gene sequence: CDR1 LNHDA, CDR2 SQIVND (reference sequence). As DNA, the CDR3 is TGTGCCAGTAGTCCCGCACTAGCGGGAGATTTTAACACCGGGGAGCTGTTTTTT. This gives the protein CASSPALAGDFNTGELFF.

Written as DNA, the CDR3 is TGTGCCAGCAGCTTGGGACAGGGGGTTTACATTCAGTACTTC. Translated, it gives CASSLGQGVYIQYF. The rearrangement joins TRBV7-6 to TRBJ2-4; TRBD1 aligns across 11 bases. This CDR3 has 14 residues. Germline assignment: CDR1 SGHVS and CDR2 FNYEAQ. With 3 bases clipped from V and 8 bases from J, the junction kept 3 bases outside the gene matches.

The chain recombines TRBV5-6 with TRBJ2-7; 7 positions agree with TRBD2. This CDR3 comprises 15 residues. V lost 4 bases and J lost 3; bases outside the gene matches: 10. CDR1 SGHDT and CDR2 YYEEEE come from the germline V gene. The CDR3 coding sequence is TGTGCCAGCAGCCAGTGGTGGGACTACTACTACGAGCAGTACTTC. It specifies CASSQWWDYYYEQYF.

The CDR3 spells CASRLVSDRGLIEKLFF. For the CDR3, the DNA is TGTGCAAGTCGCTTAGTGTCGGACAGGGGGCTGATTGAAAAACTGTTTTTT. The chain joins TRBV12-2 to TRBJ1-4; TRBD1 was called by the table and not checked on the DNA. TRBV12-2 has pseudogene status. This CDR3 has 17 amino acids.

CDR3 protein: CASSPPWESSTDTQYF. The CDR3 region has the DNA TGTGCCAGCAGCCCCCCGTGGGAATCGAGCACAGATACGCAGTATTTT. The chain is built from TRBV7-9 and TRBJ2-3; D unclear. V was pared by 5 bases and J by 0 bases, with 15 bases between. Germline V gene data show CDR1 as SEHNR and CDR2 as FQNEAQ (reference sequence). The CDR3 loop spans 16 amino acids.

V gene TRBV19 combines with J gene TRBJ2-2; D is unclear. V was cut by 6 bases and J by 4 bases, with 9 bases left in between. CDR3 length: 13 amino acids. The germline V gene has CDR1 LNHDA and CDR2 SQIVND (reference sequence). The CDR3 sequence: CASRPDFTGELFF. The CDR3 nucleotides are TGTGCCAGTAGACCAGACTTCACCGGGGAGCTGTTTTTT. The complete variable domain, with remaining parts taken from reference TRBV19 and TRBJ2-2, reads DGGITQSPKYLFRKEGQNVTLSCEQNLNHDAMYWYRQDPGQGLRLIYYSQIVNDFQKGDIAEGYSVSREKKESFPLTVTSAQKNPTAFYLCASRPDFTGELFFGEGSRLTVL.

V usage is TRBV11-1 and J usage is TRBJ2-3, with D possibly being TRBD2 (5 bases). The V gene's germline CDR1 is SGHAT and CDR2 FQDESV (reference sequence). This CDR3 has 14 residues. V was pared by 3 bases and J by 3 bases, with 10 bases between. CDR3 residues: CASSLGEGTDTQYF. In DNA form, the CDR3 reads TGTGCCAGCAGCTTGGGCGAGGGAACAGATACGCAGTATTTT.

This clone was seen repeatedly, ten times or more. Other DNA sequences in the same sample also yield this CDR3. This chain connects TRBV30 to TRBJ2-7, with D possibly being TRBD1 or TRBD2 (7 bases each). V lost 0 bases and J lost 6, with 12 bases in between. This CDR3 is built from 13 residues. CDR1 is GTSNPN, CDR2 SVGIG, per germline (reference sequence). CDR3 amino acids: CAWSVDREGEQYF. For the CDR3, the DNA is TGTGCCTGGAGTGTAGACAGGGAGGGCGAGCAGTACTTC. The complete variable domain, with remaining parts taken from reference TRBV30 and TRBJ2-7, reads SQTIHQWPATLVQPVGSPLSLECTVEGTSNPNLYWYRQAAGRGLQLLFYSVGIGQISSEVPQNLSASRPQDRQFILSSKKLLLSDSGFYLCAWSVDREGEQYFGPGTRLTVT.

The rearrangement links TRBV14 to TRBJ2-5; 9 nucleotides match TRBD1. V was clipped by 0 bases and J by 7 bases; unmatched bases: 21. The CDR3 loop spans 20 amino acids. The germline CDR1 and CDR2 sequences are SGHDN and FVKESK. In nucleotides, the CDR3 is TGTGCCAGCAGCCAAGAATACGCCGTCTGGACAGGGGAATTTTACGGGACCCAGTACTTC. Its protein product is CASSQEYAVWTGEFYGTQYF.

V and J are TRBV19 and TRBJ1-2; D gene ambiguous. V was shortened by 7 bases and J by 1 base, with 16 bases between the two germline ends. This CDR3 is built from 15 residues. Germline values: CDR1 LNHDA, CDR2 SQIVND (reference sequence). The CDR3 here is CASTLAGEFNYGYTF. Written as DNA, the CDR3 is TGTGCCAGTACCCTCGCCGGGGAATTTAACTATGGCTACACCTTC.

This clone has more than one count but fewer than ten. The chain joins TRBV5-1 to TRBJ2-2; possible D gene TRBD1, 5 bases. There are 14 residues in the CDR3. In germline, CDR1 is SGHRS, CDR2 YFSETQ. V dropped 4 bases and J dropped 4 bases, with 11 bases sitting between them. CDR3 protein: CASSNTGGTGELFF. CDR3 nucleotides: TGCGCCAGCAGCAACACAGGCGGCACCGGGGAGCTGTTTTTT.